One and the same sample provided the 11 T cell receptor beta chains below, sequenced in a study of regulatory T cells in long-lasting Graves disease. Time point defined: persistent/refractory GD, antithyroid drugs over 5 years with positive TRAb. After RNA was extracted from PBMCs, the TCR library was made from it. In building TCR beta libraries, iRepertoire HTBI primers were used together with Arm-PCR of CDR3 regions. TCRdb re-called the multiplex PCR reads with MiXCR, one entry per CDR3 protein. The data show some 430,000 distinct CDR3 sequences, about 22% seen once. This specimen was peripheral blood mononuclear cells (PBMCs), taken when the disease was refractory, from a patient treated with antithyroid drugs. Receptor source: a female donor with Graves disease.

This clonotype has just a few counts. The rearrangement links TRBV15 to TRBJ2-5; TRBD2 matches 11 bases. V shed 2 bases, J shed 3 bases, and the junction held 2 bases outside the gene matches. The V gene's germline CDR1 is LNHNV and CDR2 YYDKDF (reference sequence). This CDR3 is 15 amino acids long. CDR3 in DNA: TGTGCCACCAGCAGATATAGCGGGGGGGAAGAGACCCAGTACTTC. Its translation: CATSRYSGGEETQYF.

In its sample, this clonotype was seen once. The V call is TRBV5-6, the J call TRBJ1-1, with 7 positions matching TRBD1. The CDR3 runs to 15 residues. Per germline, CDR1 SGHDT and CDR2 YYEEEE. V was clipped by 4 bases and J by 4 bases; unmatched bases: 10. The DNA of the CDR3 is TGTGCCAGCAGCCTGACGCCAGGGGGTAGCACTGAAGCTTTCTTT. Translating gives CASSLTPGGSTEAFF.

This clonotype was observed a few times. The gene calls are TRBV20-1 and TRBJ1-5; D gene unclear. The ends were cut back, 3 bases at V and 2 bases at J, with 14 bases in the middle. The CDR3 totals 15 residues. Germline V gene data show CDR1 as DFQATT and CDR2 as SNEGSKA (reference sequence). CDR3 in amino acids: CSASRDPYGNQPQHF. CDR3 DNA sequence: TGCAGTGCTAGCCGAGACCCATATGGCAATCAGCCCCAGCATTTT.

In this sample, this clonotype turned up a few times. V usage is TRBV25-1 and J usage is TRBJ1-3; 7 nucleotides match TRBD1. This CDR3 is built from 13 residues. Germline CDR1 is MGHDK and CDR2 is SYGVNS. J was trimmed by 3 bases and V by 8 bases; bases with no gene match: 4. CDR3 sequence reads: CASLTGVGNTIYF. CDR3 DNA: TGTGCCAGCCTCACAGGGGTTGGAAACACCATATATTTT.

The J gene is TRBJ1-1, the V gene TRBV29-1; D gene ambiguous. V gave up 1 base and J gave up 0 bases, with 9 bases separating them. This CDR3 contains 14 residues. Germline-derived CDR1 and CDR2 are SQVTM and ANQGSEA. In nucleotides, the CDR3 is TGCAGCGTTGAAGGGCAGCGGATGAACACTGAAGCTTTCTTT. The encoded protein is CSVEGQRMNTEAFF.

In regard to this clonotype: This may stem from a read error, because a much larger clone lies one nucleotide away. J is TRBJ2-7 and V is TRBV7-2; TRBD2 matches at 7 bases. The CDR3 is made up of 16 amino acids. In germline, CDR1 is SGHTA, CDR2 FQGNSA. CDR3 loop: CAGSPRASGPKYEQYF. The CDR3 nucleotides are TGTGCCGGCAGCCCCAGGGCTAGCGGCCCAAAATACGAGCAGTACTTC.

CDR3 in DNA: TGTGCCAGCAGCCTGGACGGGGACGGCAATCAGCCCCAGCATTTT. The encoded protein is CASSLDGDGNQPQHF. The chain is built from TRBV2 and TRBJ1-5; TRBD1 is a possible D gene (5 bases). The CDR3 is made up of 15 amino acids. V gave up 6 bases and J gave up 2 bases, with 14 bases separating them. Germline V gives CDR1 SNHLY, CDR2 FYNNEI.

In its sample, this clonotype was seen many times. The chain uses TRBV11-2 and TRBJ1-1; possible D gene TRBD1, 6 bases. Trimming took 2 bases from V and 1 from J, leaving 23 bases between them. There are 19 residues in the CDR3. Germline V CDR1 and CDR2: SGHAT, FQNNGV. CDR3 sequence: CASSLQRTYGGGQNTEAFF. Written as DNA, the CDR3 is TGTGCCAGCAGCTTACAGAGAACCTATGGGGGGGGACAGAACACTGAAGCTTTCTTT. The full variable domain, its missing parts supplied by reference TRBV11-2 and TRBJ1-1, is EAGVAQSPRYKIIEKRQSVAFWCNPISGHATLYWYQQILGQGPKLLIQFQNNGVVDDSQLPKDRFSAERLKGVDSTLKIQPAKLEDSAVYLCASSLQRTYGGGQNTEAFFGQGTRLTVV.

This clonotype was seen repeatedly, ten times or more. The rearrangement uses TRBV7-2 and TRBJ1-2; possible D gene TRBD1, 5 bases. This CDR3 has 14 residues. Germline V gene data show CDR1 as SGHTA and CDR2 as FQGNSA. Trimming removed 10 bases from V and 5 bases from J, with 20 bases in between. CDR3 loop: CAIGGRPTLYGYTF. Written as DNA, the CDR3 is TGTGCCATCGGGGGAAGGCCTACCCTGTATGGCTACACCTTC.

CDR3 in amino acids: CASSRALGTEAFF. DNA for the CDR3: TGTGCCAGCAGCCGAGCATTGGGGACTGAAGCTTTCTTT. The chain couples TRBV14 to TRBJ1-1; D uncertain. CDR1 is SGHDN and CDR2 is FVKESK in the germline V gene. V lost 4 bases and J 5 bases, leaving 11 bases between the germline ends. The CDR3 contains 13 residues.

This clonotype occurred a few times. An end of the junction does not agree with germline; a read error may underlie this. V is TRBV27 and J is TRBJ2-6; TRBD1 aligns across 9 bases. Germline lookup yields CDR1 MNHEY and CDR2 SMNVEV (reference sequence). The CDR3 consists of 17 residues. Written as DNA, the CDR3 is TGTGCCAGCAGCTTATACAGGGGGCCCTCTGGGGCCAACGTCCTGACTTTC. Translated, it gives CASSLYRGPSGANVLTF.